The present T cell receptor (beta chain) was sequenced within a study of T cells in Graves' hyperthyroidism and ophthalmopathy. V trimming: 1 base; J trimming: 0 bases; junction bases outside the gene matches: 2. CDR3 length: 16 amino acids. Per the germline V gene, CDR1 is SGHTA and CDR2 is FQGTGA. Template material for amplifying TCR beta CDR3 regions consisted of RNA transcripts. Researchers ran a first-round RT-PCR on the TCR CDR3 using the HTBI primer set. MiXCR, run by TCRdb on the multiplex PCR reads, gives a single entry per CDR3 protein. The repertoire holds fewer than 650,000 distinct CDR3 sequences, with about 14% as singletons. Among the patients, aged 18 to 65, hyperthyroidism was newly diagnosed and had lasted under 2 months. The study excluded patients with uncontrolled infection, other autoimmune disease, pregnancy or lactation. Blood was drawn at first hyperthyroidism diagnosis, before any ophthalmopathy symptoms.

This clonotype was found a few times. Sample: blood. This chain connects TRBV7-3 to TRBJ2-7, with 11 bases that match TRBD2. The TCR originated in a woman aged 30 to 39 with Graves' hyperthyroidism that later progressed to Graves' ophthalmopathy. CDR3 loop: CASSLKLAGDSYEQYF. The CDR3 nucleotides are TGTGCCAGCAGCTTAAAACTAGCGGGGGACTCCTACGAGCAGTACTTC.